What follows are 20 T cell receptor beta chains derived from one specimen sequenced in a study of T cells in narcolepsy (dated by TCRdb to 2017 to 2018). Library preparation was by the immunoSEQ multiplex PCR assay. TCRdb limited this immuneACCESS table to in-frame rearrangements with V and J called. A share of clones is missing; checked studies link under half to unresolved V genes, and the rest is unexplained. The sample has tens of thousands of clones on record, around 90% of them singletons. The top ten hold 0.8% to 0.95% of the sample. Sequencing used CD45RA- memory CD4+ T cells from PBMCs. The meaning of the sample's cell subset or site label: memory T cells sorted ex vivo from peripheral blood. The receptors were gathered from a human donor with narcolepsy.

This clone turned up a few times. The V call is TRBV28, the J call TRBJ2-7; no clear D gene. The germline V gene has CDR1 MDHEN and CDR2 SYDVKM. This CDR3 contains 15 residues. Trimming removed 5 bases at V and 2 bases at J, with 16 bases between. The CDR3 sequence is CASSPPGSGTYEQYF. The DNA for the CDR3 is TGTGCCAGCAGTCCCCCTGGTTCAGGAACCTACGAGCAGTACTTC.

This clone was seen once. V gene TRBV4-3 combines with J gene TRBJ1-2; 7 bases align to TRBD1. The CDR3 contains 15 residues. After removal of 3 bases from V and 6 bases from J, the junction contained 10 bases not matched to a gene. Germline CDR1 and CDR2: LGHNA and YSLEER. The CDR3 region has the DNA TGCGCCAGCAGCCACAGCACGGGGACAGCCAATGGCTACACCTTC. As protein: CASSHSTGTANGYTF.

The DNA of the CDR3 is TGTGCCAGCAGCTTAGGGCCCAGGGGGACCTTC. It codes for CASSLGPRGTF. V and J are TRBV7-2 and TRBJ1-2; 7 nucleotides line up with TRBD1. This CDR3 has 11 amino acids. CDR1 and CDR2 (germline): SGHTA, FQGNSA. V shed 1 base and J 14 bases; nucleotides not matched to a gene: 4.

This chain connects TRBV11-3 to TRBJ2-5, with TRBD1 identical over 11 bases. Germline lookup yields CDR1 SGHNT and CDR2 YENEEA. This CDR3 has 15 amino acids. The ends lost 5 bases at V and 11 bases at J; junction bases unmatched: 13. The CDR3 region is CASSPSGQGAGEQYF. CDR3 nucleotide sequence: TGTGCCAGCAGCCCCAGTGGACAGGGGGCTGGAGAGCAGTACTTC.

The V and J genes are TRBV7-2 and TRBJ1-6; 11 nucleotides align to TRBD1. The CDR3 contains 16 residues. V trimming: 5 bases; J trimming: 10 bases; junction bases outside the gene matches: 10. The V gene's germline CDR1 is SGHTA and CDR2 FQGNSA. In DNA form, the CDR3 reads TGTGCCAGCAGCGCCAGGACAGGGGGCGAGAGGTCACCCCTCCACTTT. Translation gives CASSARTGGERSPLHF.

The chain carries TRBV4-3 and TRBJ2-5, with a weak D call TRBD1 (6 bases). The CDR3 has 13 residues. Trimming pared 5 bases from V and 4 bases from J, leaving 11 bases between. Per germline, CDR1 LGHNA and CDR2 YSLEER. The CDR3 DNA follows: TGCGCCAGCAGCGGACAGTTTTCAGAGACCCAGTACTTC. Translating it yields CASSGQFSETQYF.

This clone was seen a handful of times. The J gene is TRBJ1-3, the V gene TRBV4-1; the match to TRBD1 covers 10 bases. V lost 5 bases, J lost 0 bases, and 10 bases stayed unmatched. The germline V gene encodes CDR1 MGHRA and CDR2 YSYEKL. The CDR3 consists of 18 residues. The CDR3 loop reads CASSERVGTGASGNTIYF. The DNA of the CDR3 is TGCGCCAGCAGCGAACGGGTGGGGACAGGGGCCTCTGGAAACACCATATATTTT.

This sequence joins TRBV30 and TRBJ1-2, with 9 nucleotides matching TRBD1. The CDR3 covers 13 residues. Germline V lookup: CDR1 GTSNPN, CDR2 SVGIG (reference sequence). The CDR3: CVVQQGARPGYTF. CDR3 nucleotide sequence: TGTGTCGTACAACAGGGGGCCCGACCCGGCTACACCTTC.

The chain recombines TRBV7-2 with TRBJ1-6; D gene ambiguous. Germline V CDR1 and CDR2: SGHTA, FQGNSA. The CDR3 consists of 12 residues. Trimming removed 8 bases at V and 3 bases at J, with 5 bases between. CDR3 in amino acids: CASGDYNSPLHF. The DNA for the CDR3 is TGTGCCAGCGGGGACTATAATTCACCCCTCCACTTT.

On this clone itself: Other DNA sequences in this specimen translate into the identical CDR3. This chain uses TRBV18 with TRBJ2-5; D is unclear. Trimming pared 6 bases from V and 4 bases from J, leaving 6 bases between. CDR3 length: 11 residues. From germline, CDR1 is KGHSH and CDR2 LQKENI. The CDR3 sequence is CASSPLETQYF. Here the CDR3 DNA reads TGTGCCAGCTCTCCGCTAGAGACCCAGTACTTC.

The V call is TRBV5-5, the J call TRBJ1-2, with D hard to call. The CDR3 totals 13 residues. Between the trimmed V and J ends, which lost 4 bases and 6 bases, there was a span of 13 bases. Germline V gene sequence: CDR1 SGHKS, CDR2 YYEKEE (reference sequence). Written as DNA, the CDR3 is TGTGCCAGCAGCCAACAACGCGTAGATGGCTACACCTTC. Translation gives CASSQQRVDGYTF.

This clone was seen only a few times. The rearrangement joins TRBV6-5 to TRBJ1-4, with D perhaps matching TRBD1 (5 bases). The CDR3 consists of 15 residues. Germline V gene lookup returns CDR1 MNHEY and CDR2 SVGAGI. The V end lost 6 bases, the J end lost 11 bases, and 22 bases lay between the germline ends. The CDR3 nucleotides are TGTGCCAGCAGCCCAGGGTCCAGTCACTCGCGGAAACTGTTTTTT. Translated, it gives CASSPGSSHSRKLFF.

The chain couples TRBV10-1 to TRBJ2-2, with 9 bases fitting TRBD2. The germline V gene encodes CDR1 WNHNN and CDR2 SYGVQD (reference sequence). The CDR3 is 16 amino acids. After removal of 0 bases from V and 9 bases from J, the junction contained 8 bases not matched to a gene. CDR3 region: CASSESGTSNYRELFF. The CDR3 coding sequence is TGCGCCAGCAGTGAGTCGGGGACTAGCAACTACCGGGAGCTGTTTTTT.

CDR3 region: CASSTHQGGYGYTF. The CDR3 nucleotides are TGTGCCAGTAGTACCCACCAGGGGGGATATGGCTACACCTTC. The V and J genes are TRBV19 and TRBJ1-2; 7 bases match TRBD1. This CDR3 has 14 amino acids. V shed 4 bases and J 5 bases; nucleotides not matched to a gene: 7. Germline V gives CDR1 LNHDA, CDR2 SQIVND (reference sequence).

The J gene is TRBJ2-3, the V gene TRBV11-2, with D perhaps being TRBD1 or TRBD2 (5 bases each). Germline CDR1 and CDR2: SGHAT and FQNNGV. This CDR3 region has 14 residues. V was trimmed by 2 bases and J by 2 bases, leaving 8 bases between them. The CDR3 region has the DNA TGTGCCAGCAGCTTACAGGGAGACACAGATACGCAGTATTTT. Its translation: CASSLQGDTDTQYF.

This clone was detected only a few times. V gene TRBV5-1 combines with J gene TRBJ2-5; TRBD2 matches 10 bases. Germline-derived CDR1 and CDR2 are SGHRS and YFSETQ. CDR3 length equals 15 residues. V was pared by 4 bases and J by 5 bases, with 8 bases of the junction left unmatched. The CDR3 DNA reads TGCGCCAGCAGCGAGCGAGCGGGGGGGCTTGAGACCCAGTACTTC. Protein: CASSERAGGLETQYF.

The chain links TRBV7-6 to TRBJ2-5; tentative D call: TRBD2 (7 bases). Trimming removed 4 bases at V and 5 bases at J, with 14 bases between. The CDR3 totals 14 residues. Germline V gives CDR1 SGHVS, CDR2 FNYEAQ. The CDR3 protein is CASSSRGGGETQYF. DNA of the CDR3: TGTGCCAGCAGCTCAAGGGGGGGCGGGGAGACCCAGTACTTC.

A note on this clone: This sample includes further DNA sequences coding for the same CDR3. The CDR3 protein is CASSPGQNTEAFF. CDR3 bases: TGTGCCAGCTCACCGGGCCAGAACACTGAAGCTTTCTTT. The chain is built from TRBV18 and TRBJ1-1; D call uncertain. The V and J ends lost 3 bases and 1 base respectively, with 6 bases between them. The length of the CDR3 is 13 residues. CDR1 is KGHSH, CDR2 LQKENI, per germline.

The rearrangement links TRBV15 to TRBJ1-1; D perhaps matches TRBD1 (6 bases). With 0 bases removed from V and 5 bases from J, the gap between germline ends came to 13 bases. Per germline, CDR1 LNHNV and CDR2 YYDKDF (reference sequence). This CDR3 region has 15 residues. This CDR3 reads CATSRDLGGQTEAFF. CDR3 coding DNA: TGTGCCACCAGCAGAGATTTGGGGGGGCAGACTGAAGCTTTCTTT.

The CDR3 bases are TGTGCCAGCAGCCGACTGACAGGTGGAAACACCATATATTTT. Translated: CASSRLTGGNTIYF. The V and J genes are TRBV6-5 and TRBJ1-3; the D gene is possibly TRBD1 (6 bases). CDR3 length: 14 residues. Trimming removed 6 bases from V and 3 bases from J, with 12 bases in between. Germline V gene data show CDR1 as MNHEY and CDR2 as SVGAGI.